This TCR beta chain appears in the sequencing data of a study of blood T cell repertoires in COVID-19. Sequenced by immunoSEQ multiplex PCR; TCRdb stores in-frame clones only, minus some. This table has some 130,000 clones, roughly 88% appearing once. Deletions cut 2 bases from V and 6 bases from J, with 11 bases between. The CDR3 spans 13 residues. Germline V lookup: CDR1 GTSNPN, CDR2 SVGIG (reference sequence). The origin of this receptor is a man aged 70 or older with active COVID-19. The specimen sequenced was peripheral blood. V usage is TRBV30 and J usage is TRBJ2-1; TRBD2 might be the D (5 bases). For the CDR3, the DNA is TGTGCCTGGAGTACACCCCGGGGCAATGAGCAGTTCTTC. It encodes CAWSTPRGNEQFF. Complete variable domain (other parts from reference TRBV30 and TRBJ2-1): SQTIHQWPATLVQPVGSPLSLECTVEGTSNPNLYWYRQAAGRGLQLLFYSVGIGQISSEVPQNLSASRPQDRQFILSSKKLLLSDSGFYLCAWSTPRGNEQFFGPGTRLTVL.